This T cell receptor (beta chain) was obtained from a study of memory CD4+ T cells and cytomegalovirus serostatus. Overall study context: This sample comes from healthy Belgian adults, roughly nine CMV seropositive, roughly 22 seronegative. The study, taken as a whole, reports: A US-trained random forest predicted CMV serostatus with median AUC roughly 0.9.

On this clone itself: Its antigen is undetermined.

Single viable CD3+CD4+CD8-CD45RO+ cells were sorted as the memory CD4+ T cells. TCRdb's table, derived via immunoSEQ multiplex PCR, lists solely in-frame clones and lacks some. Of over 40,000 clones in the sample, about 79% were seen once. V shed 4 bases, J shed 4 bases, and the junction held 12 bases outside the gene matches. The germline V gene encodes CDR1 SGHDT and CDR2 YYEEEE. This CDR3 is 18 amino acids long. This clonotype originated in an adult in good health and CMV-seronegative. The chain couples TRBV5-6 to TRBJ2-1, with 12 bases identical to TRBD2. Sequencing input: memory CD4+ T cells from blood. In DNA, the CDR3 is TGTGCCAGCAGCCCCGGACAGAGGACTAGCGGGGAATACAATGAGCAGTTCTTC. The encoded protein is CASSPGQRTSGEYNEQFF.